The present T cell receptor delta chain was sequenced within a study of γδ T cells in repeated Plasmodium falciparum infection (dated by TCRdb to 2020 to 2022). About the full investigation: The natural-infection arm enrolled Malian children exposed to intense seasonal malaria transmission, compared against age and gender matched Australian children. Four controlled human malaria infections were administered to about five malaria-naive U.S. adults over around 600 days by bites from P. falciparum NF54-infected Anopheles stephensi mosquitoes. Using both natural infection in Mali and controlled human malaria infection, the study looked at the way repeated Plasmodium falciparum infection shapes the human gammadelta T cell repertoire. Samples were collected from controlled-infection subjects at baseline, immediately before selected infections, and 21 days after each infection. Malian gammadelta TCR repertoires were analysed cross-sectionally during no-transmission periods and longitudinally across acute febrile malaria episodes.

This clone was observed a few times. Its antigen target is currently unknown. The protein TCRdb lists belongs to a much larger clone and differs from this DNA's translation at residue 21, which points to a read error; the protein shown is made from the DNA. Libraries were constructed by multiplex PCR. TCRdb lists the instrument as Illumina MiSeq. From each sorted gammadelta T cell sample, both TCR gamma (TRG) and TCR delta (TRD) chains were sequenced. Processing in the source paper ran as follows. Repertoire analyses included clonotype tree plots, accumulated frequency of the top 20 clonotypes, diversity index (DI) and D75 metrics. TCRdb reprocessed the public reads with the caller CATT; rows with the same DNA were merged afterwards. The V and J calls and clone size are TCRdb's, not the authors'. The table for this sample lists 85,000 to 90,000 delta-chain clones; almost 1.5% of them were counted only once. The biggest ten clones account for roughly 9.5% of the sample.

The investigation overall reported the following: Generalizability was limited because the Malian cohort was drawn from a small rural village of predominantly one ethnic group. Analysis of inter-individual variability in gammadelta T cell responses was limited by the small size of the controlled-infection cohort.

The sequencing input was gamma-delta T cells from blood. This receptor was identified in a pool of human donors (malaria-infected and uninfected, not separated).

The CDR3 loop reads CACDPLGFDGTGGLEIRYTDRLIF. The base sequence is TGTGCCTGTGACCCCCTCGGTTTTGATGGTACTGGGGGACTCGAAATAAGGTACACCGATAGACTCATCTTT. The V and J segments used are TRDV2 and TRDJ1; 9 bases in the junction line up with TRDD3. From the germline V gene, CDR1 is GEAIGNYY and CDR2 is EKD. The CDR3 numbers 24 residues from cysteine through phenylalanine. Only CDR3 DNA is held: 72 bases, read in frame from base 1.